One sample yielded the 16 T cell receptor beta chains listed below, sequenced in a study of blood T cell repertoires in COVID-19. Sequenced by immunoSEQ multiplex PCR; TCRdb stores in-frame clones only, minus some. Found here are around 300,000 clones, 83% of them singletons; the top ten hold roughly 3%. The material sequenced was peripheral blood. These receptors were taken from a young man with active or convalescent COVID-19.

The chain uses TRBV19 and TRBJ1-4; D gene unclear. The germline V gene has CDR1 LNHDA and CDR2 SQIVND (reference sequence). The CDR3 is 14 amino acids. The ends were cut back, 2 bases at V and 2 bases at J, with 6 bases in the middle. Here the CDR3 DNA reads TGTGCCAGTAGTATAACGGTGACTAATGAAAAACTGTTTTTT. Protein product: CASSITVTNEKLFF.

The genes are TRBV7-9 and TRBJ1-4; 8 bases are a match to TRBD1. CDR3 size: 15 residues. With 5 bases clipped from V and 6 bases from J, the junction kept 8 bases outside the gene matches. The germline CDR1 and CDR2 sequences are SEHNR and FQNEAQ (reference sequence). The CDR3 nucleotides read TGTGCCAGCAGCCCCTACCAGGGGGCGCATGAAAAACTGTTTTTT. It encodes CASSPYQGAHEKLFF.

This rearrangement joins TRBV7-3 to TRBJ2-1; TRBD1 might be the D (5 bases). Between the trimmed V and J ends, which lost 4 bases and 2 bases, there was a span of 12 bases. The germline gives CDR1 SGHTA, CDR2 FQGTGA. CDR3 size: 15 residues. CDR3 amino acids: CASSSKGLPYNEQFF. CDR3 nucleotide sequence: TGTGCCAGCAGCTCGAAGGGGTTACCCTACAATGAGCAGTTCTTC.

This chain connects TRBV27 to TRBJ1-1; D remains ambiguous. The germline V and J ends were trimmed by 3 bases and 1 base, with 6 bases remaining between them. The CDR3 consists of 13 residues. CDR1 is MNHEY, CDR2 SMNVEV, per germline (reference sequence). The CDR3 DNA follows: TGTGCCAGCAGTTTTATGTGGAACACTGAAGCTTTCTTT. Amino acids: CASSFMWNTEAFF.

The chain carries TRBV2 and TRBJ1-1, with 10 bases matching TRBD1. The J segment lost 1 base and the V segment lost 2 bases, leaving 7 bases of the junction unmatched. The CDR3 runs to 17 residues. In germline, CDR1 is SNHLY, CDR2 FYNNEI. The CDR3 loop reads CASSERGWDRGNTEAFF. The CDR3 nucleotides are TGTGCCAGCAGTGAACGGGGGTGGGACAGGGGGAACACTGAAGCTTTCTTT.

This clone was seen only once. The CDR3, as DNA: TGTGCCAGCAGTTACTCGGGGGGGGGCGGACAGCCCCAGCATTTT. Amino acid sequence: CASSYSGGGGQPQHF. This chain uses TRBV6-6 with TRBJ1-5, with D possibly being TRBD1 (6 bases). CDR3 length: 15 residues. In germline, CDR1 is MNHNY, CDR2 SVGAGI (reference sequence). Trimming stripped 0 bases from V and 7 bases from J, with 13 bases between.

The chain is built from TRBV7-2 and TRBJ2-7; D not resolved. Germline CDR1 and CDR2: SGHTA and FQGNSA. The CDR3 extends over 14 amino acids. V gave up 5 bases and J gave up 0 bases, with 11 bases separating them. The CDR3 loop is CASSVYSTSYEQYF. CDR3 DNA sequence: TGTGCCAGCAGCGTCTACTCAACCTCCTACGAGCAGTACTTC.

This chain links TRBV7-6 with TRBJ2-7; 11 bases align to TRBD1. Trimming removed 5 bases from V and 3 bases from J; junction bases left unmatched: 6. The CDR3 extends over 15 amino acids. The germline V gene encodes CDR1 SGHVS and CDR2 FNYEAQ. For the CDR3, the DNA is TGTGCCAGCAGCAGCCCCGGGACAGGGGGCTACGAGCAGTACTTC. Protein: CASSSPGTGGYEQYF.

The gene calls are TRBV30 and TRBJ1-1; D may be TRBD1 (6 bases). CDR1 is GTSNPN and CDR2 is SVGIG in the germline V gene (reference sequence). V lost 2 bases and J lost 4, with 11 bases in between. CDR3 length: 13 amino acids. DNA for the CDR3: TGTGCCTGGAGTTATGGCAGGGGCACTGAAGCTTTCTTT. This encodes CAWSYGRGTEAFF. Full variable domain (remainder filled in from reference TRBV30 and TRBJ1-1): SQTIHQWPATLVQPVGSPLSLECTVEGTSNPNLYWYRQAAGRGLQLLFYSVGIGQISSEVPQNLSASRPQDRQFILSSKKLLLSDSGFYLCAWSYGRGTEAFFGQGTRLTVV.

The chain couples TRBV3-1 (or the pseudogene TRBV3-2) to TRBJ2-3; D remains unclear. The CDR3 length is 14 residues. The V end lost 0 bases, the J end lost 4 bases, and 8 bases lay between the germline ends. The germline CDR1 and CDR2 sequences are LGHDT and YNNKEL (reference sequence). DNA of the CDR3: TGTGCCAGCAGCCAAGACCCTAGTGCAGATACGCAGTATTTT. Translated: CASSQDPSADTQYF.

The chain recombines TRBV4-3 with TRBJ2-6; a possible D gene is TRBD2 (6 bases). There are 18 residues in the CDR3. V was clipped by 2 bases and J by 0 bases, with 14 bases between them. Germline V gene data show CDR1 as LGHNA and CDR2 as YSLEER. In DNA form, the CDR3 reads TGCGCCAGCAGCCAATTACTAGCATCGCTCTCTGGGGCCAACGTCCTGACTTTC. It translates to CASSQLLASLSGANVLTF.

The chain has TRBV6-5 and TRBJ2-1, with TRBD2 matching 12 bases. V gave up 4 bases and J gave up 6 bases; unmatched junction bases: 7. CDR3 length: 16 residues. Germline V lookup: CDR1 MNHEY, CDR2 SVGAGI. The CDR3, as DNA: TGTGCCAGCAGTTCAAGACCGGGACTAGCGGGCAATGAGCAGTTCTTC. Amino acids: CASSSRPGLAGNEQFF.

The chain recombines TRBV5-1 with TRBJ2-7; a weak D match, TRBD1 (6 bases). The CDR3 is 15 residues long. V was cut by 1 base and J by 2 bases, with 13 bases left in between. CDR1 is SGHRS and CDR2 is YFSETQ in the germline V gene. Here the CDR3 DNA reads TGCGCCAGCAGCTTGTCTGCTCAGGGGACCTACGAGCAGTACTTC. Amino acids: CASSLSAQGTYEQYF.

This rearrangement joins TRBV6-2 or TRBV6-3 to TRBJ2-7; 9 bases align to TRBD1. The trim removed 6 bases at V and 5 bases at J, leaving 8 bases unmatched. Germline V gives CDR1 MNHEY, CDR2 SVGEGT. CDR3 length: 14 residues. The CDR3 DNA reads TGTGCCAGCAGCGTCCTACAGGGGGCCGACGAGCAGTACTTC. Its translation is CASSVLQGADEQYF.

The chain recombines TRBV6-6 with TRBJ2-5, with TRBD2 matching 12 bases. With V trimmed by 2 bases and J by 6 bases, 4 bases remained unmatched. CDR3 length: 15 amino acids. In germline, CDR1 is MNHNY, CDR2 SVGAGI (reference sequence). The CDR3, as DNA: TGTGCCAGCAGTTACCGGACTAGCGGGGTGCAGACCCAGTACTTC. Its translation is CASSYRTSGVQTQYF.

The CDR3 reads CASSPQSGVDGYTF. CDR3 bases: TGTGCCAGCAGTCCCCAATCCGGTGTGGATGGCTACACCTTC. This chain connects TRBV6-5 to TRBJ1-2; no reliable D call. The CDR3 is 14 residues long. The V end lost 5 bases, the J end lost 6 bases, and 16 bases lay between the germline ends. CDR1 and CDR2 (germline): MNHEY, SVGAGI.